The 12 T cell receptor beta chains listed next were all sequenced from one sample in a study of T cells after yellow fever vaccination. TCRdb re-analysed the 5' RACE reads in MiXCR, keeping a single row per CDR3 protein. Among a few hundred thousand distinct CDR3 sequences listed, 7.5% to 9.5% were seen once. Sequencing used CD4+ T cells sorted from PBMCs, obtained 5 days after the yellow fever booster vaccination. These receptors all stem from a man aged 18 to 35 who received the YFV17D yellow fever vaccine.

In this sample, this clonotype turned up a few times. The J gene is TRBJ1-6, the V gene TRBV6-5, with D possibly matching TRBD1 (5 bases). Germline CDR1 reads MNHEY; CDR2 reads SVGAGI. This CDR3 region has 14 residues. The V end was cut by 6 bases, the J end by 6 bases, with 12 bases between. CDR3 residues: CASRKTATNSPLHF. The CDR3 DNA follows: TGTGCCAGCAGGAAGACAGCTACTAATTCACCCCTCCACTTT.

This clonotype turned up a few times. CDR3: CASSQGRTSPGQGFYIQYF. The CDR3 region has the DNA TGTGCCAGCAGCCAAGGGCGAACGAGTCCGGGACAGGGGTTTTACATTCAGTACTTC. The chain links TRBV3-1 to TRBJ2-4; the match to TRBD1 covers 10 bases. CDR3 size: 19 residues. V gave up 1 base and J gave up 8 bases; unmatched junction bases: 17. The germline gives CDR1 LGHDT, CDR2 YNNKEL (reference sequence).

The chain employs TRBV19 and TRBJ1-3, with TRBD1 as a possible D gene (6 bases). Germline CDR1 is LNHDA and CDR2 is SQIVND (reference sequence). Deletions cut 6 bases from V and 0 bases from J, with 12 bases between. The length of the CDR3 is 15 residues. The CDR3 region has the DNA TGTGCCAGTAGGGTGGACAGAAGCTCTGGAAACACCATATATTTT. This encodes CASRVDRSSGNTIYF.

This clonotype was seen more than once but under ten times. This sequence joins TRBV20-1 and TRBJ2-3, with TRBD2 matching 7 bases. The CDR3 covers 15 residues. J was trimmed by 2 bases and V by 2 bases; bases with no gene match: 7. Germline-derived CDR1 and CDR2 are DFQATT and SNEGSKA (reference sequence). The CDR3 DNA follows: TGCAGTGCTAGACTGGCGGGGGACTACACAGATACGCAGTATTTT. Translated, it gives CSARLAGDYTDTQYF.

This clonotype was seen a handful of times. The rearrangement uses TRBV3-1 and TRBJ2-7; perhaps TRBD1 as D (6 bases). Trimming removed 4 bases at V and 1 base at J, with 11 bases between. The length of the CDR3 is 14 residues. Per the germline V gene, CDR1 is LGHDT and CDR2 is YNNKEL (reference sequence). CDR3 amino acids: CASSLRQASYEQYF. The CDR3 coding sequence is TGTGCCAGCAGCCTCCGACAGGCATCCTACGAGCAGTACTTC.

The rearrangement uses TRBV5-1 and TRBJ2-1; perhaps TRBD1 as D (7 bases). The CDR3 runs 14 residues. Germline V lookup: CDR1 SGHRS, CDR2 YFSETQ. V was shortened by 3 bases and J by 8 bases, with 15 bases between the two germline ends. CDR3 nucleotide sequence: TGCGCCAGCAGCTCTCGGCAGGGGGGCGATGAGCAGTTCTTC. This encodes CASSSRQGGDEQFF.

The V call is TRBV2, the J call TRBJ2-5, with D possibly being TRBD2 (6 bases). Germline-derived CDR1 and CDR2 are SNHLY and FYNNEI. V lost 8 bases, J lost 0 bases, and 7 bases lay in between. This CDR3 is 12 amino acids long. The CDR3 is CASGGNQETQYF. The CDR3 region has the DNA TGTGCCAGCGGGGGGAACCAAGAGACCCAGTACTTC.

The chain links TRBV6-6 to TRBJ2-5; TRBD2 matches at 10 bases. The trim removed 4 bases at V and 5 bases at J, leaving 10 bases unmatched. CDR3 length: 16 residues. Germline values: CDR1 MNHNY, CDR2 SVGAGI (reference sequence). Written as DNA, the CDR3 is TGTGCCAGCAGTTCCGAGCTAGCGGGGGCCGGGGAGACCCAGTACTTC. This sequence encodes CASSSELAGAGETQYF.

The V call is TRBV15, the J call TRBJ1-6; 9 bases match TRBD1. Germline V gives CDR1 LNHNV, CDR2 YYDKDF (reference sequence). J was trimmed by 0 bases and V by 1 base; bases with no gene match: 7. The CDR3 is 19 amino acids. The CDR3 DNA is TGTGCCACCAGCAGAGCACAGGGGGCGCGGAGCTCCTATAATTCACCCCTCCACTTT. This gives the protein CATSRAQGARSSYNSPLHF. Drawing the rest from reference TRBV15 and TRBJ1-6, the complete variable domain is DAMVIQNPRYQVTQFGKPVTLSCSQTLNHNVMYWYQQKSSQAPKLLFHYYDKDFNNEADTPDNFQSRRPNTSFCFLDIRSPGLGDTAMYLCATSRAQGARSSYNSPLHFGNGTRLTVT.

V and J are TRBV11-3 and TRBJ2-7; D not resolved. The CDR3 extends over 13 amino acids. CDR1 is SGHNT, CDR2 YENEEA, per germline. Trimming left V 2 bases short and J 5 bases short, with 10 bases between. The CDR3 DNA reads TGTGCCAGCAGCTTAAATAGGGAAGACGAGCAGTACTTC. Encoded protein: CASSLNREDEQYF.

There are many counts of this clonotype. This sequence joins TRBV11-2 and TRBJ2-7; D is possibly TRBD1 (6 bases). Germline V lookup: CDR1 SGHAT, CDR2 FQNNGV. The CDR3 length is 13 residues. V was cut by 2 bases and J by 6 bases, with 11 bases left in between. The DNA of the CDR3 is TGTGCCAGCAGCTTATACAGGGAAAGCGAGCAGTACTTC. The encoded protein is CASSLYRESEQYF. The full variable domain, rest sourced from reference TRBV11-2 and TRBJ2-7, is EAGVAQSPRYKIIEKRQSVAFWCNPISGHATLYWYQQILGQGPKLLIQFQNNGVVDDSQLPKDRFSAERLKGVDSTLKIQPAKLEDSAVYLCASSLYRESEQYFGPGTRLTVT.

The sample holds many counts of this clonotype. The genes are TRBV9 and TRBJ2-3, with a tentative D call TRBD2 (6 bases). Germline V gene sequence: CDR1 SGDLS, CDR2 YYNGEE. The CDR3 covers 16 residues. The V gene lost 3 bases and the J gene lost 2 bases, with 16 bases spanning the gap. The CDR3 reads CASSAPLGGLTDTQYF. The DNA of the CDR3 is TGTGCCAGCAGCGCGCCCTTGGGGGGACTCACAGATACGCAGTATTTT.